Here is one T cell receptor beta chain with its context. What it recognizes is unknown. The protocol was immunoSEQ multiplex PCR, while the TCRdb copy is restricted to in-frame clones and leaves out a portion. The data hold 1,400,000 or so clones, with around 98.5% observed a single time. The sample originates from a study of shared clonotypes between healthy human individuals. Study details: Researchers assigned three CD4 naive, three CD4 memory, two CD8 naive and one CD8 memory plate to each donor. Study results and limitations: In contrast to clonotypes shared by all four donors, non-shared clonotypes had lower generation probabilities. Read depth was anticipated to influence clonotype sharing among donors. The genetic and exposure-history diversity represented was limited by few donors.

The CDR3 is 14 amino acids. The ends were cut back, 0 bases at V and 4 bases at J, with 10 bases in the middle. Germline V lookup: CDR1 SGHNT, CDR2 YYREEE (reference sequence). Specimen: naive CD4+ T cells sorted from blood. Noted subset: CD45RA+ positively selected. This TCR came from a man aged 30-40 years in good health. The chain employs TRBV5-4 and TRBJ2-5; the D gene is possibly TRBD1 (5 bases). In DNA, the CDR3 is TGTGCCAGCAGCTTGGAGGCAGGGATAGAGACCCAGTACTTC. This codes for CASSLEAGIETQYF.